This section outlines one TCR beta chain sequence together with its context. Its antigen remains unidentified. The treatment denotes: approximately nine-day PBMC culture with coronavirus spike peptide pools or control peptides (ViraFEST assay). Cultures got half-medium changes with IL-2 on days 3 and 7. The data are from a study of vaccination and CD4 T cells after COVID-19. Across the whole study: Six males and four females constituted the convalescent cohort, two of whom were Hispanic. Cells received overlapping spike peptides from SARS-CoV-2, HCoV-NL63, HCoV-OC43 and HCoV-229E as stimulation. Study results and limitations: A median about 83% of convalescent patients' SARS-CoV-2-reactive clones emerged only after vaccination.

Germline V gene data show CDR1 as SGHTS and CDR2 as YDEGEE. The V gene end was trimmed by 4 bases and the J gene end by 5 bases; junction bases not matched to a gene: 11. The CDR3 is 16 residues long. The study sequenced cultured CD4+ T cell DNA using the Oncomine TCR Beta short-read assay. TCRdb fed the PCR reads into MiXCR, producing one record per CDR3 protein. The table lists approximately 12,000 distinct CDR3 sequences, roughly 68% of them singletons, with under 8.5% in the top ten. The rearrangement uses TRBV5-8 and TRBJ2-2; TRBD1 matches at 7 bases. Sequencing was performed on CD4+ T cells from blood, cultured in vitro, taken before SARS-CoV-2 vaccination. The source of this sequence is a human donor who had recovered from COVID-19. CDR3 in DNA: TGTGCCAGCAGCCAAGCCCGGGACAGCGGTACCGGGGAGCTGTTTTTT. Amino acid sequence: CASSQARDSGTGELFF.